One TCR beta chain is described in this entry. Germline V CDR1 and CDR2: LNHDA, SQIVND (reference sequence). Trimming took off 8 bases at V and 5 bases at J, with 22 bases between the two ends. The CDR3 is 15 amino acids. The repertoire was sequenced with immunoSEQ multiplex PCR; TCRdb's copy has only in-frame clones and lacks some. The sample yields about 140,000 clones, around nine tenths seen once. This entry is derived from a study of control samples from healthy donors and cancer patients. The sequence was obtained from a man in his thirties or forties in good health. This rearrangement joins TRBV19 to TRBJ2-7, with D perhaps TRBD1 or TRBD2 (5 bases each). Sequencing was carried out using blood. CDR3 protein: CASSRGPGGTHEQYF. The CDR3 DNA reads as TGTGCCAGTTCACGGGGTCCGGGTGGGACCCACGAGCAGTACTTC.